The 28 T cell receptor beta chains below were found in one sample sequenced in a study of blood T cell repertoires in COVID-19. Clones were sequenced by immunoSEQ multiplex PCR, and TCRdb holds only the in-frame ones, with some missing. The sample lists about 49,000 clones; around 82% were seen once. Sequencing was carried out using peripheral blood. The origin of the receptors is a woman in her sixties or seventies with acute or convalescent COVID-19.

The chain has TRBV7-2 and TRBJ2-2, with 10 nucleotides matching TRBD2. The V gene's germline CDR1 is SGHTA and CDR2 FQGNSA. Trimming took 4 bases from V and 6 from J; bases not matched to a gene: 11. The CDR3 extends over 17 amino acids. This CDR3 reads CASSSRGLAGGPGELFF. The DNA of the CDR3 is TGTGCCAGCAGCTCCAGGGGGTTAGCGGGGGGCCCCGGGGAGCTGTTTTTT.

V usage is TRBV28 and J usage is TRBJ2-1; 7 positions match TRBD2. The germline V gene has CDR1 MDHEN and CDR2 SYDVKM. The CDR3 totals 19 residues. Trimming at V came to 8 bases and at J to 7 bases, leaving 26 bases not matched to a gene. In DNA form, the CDR3 reads TGTGCCAGCTCCCCTGGGTTTGGGGGAGGGCACCCCTTAGCGAATGAGCAGTTCTTC. It yields the protein CASSPGFGGGHPLANEQFF.

The rearrangement links TRBV4-2 to TRBJ1-2; the match to TRBD1 covers 8 bases. The germline CDR1 and CDR2 sequences are LGHNA and YNFKEQ. V was pared by 0 bases and J by 7 bases, with 13 bases of the junction left unmatched. The CDR3 is made up of 17 amino acids. CDR3 DNA sequence: TGTGCCAGCAGCCAAGATGTTTCGGGCAGGGGGCGCGCTGGCTACACCTTC. Its translation: CASSQDVSGRGRAGYTF.

This clone was counted a single time. The J gene is TRBJ2-3, the V gene TRBV4-2; TRBD2 matches 9 bases. CDR3 length: 15 residues. Germline lookup yields CDR1 LGHNA and CDR2 YNFKEQ. V shed 5 bases, J shed 3 bases, and the junction held 6 bases outside the gene matches. The CDR3 is CASSVAGGLTDTQYF. CDR3 sequence (DNA): TGTGCCAGCAGCGTGGCGGGGGGGCTAACAGATACGCAGTATTTT.

This clone is medium-sized by share. This chain links TRBV30 with TRBJ1-1; 7 nucleotides align to TRBD1. There are 13 residues in the CDR3. Trimming at V came to 2 bases and at J to 9 bases, leaving 9 bases not matched to a gene. CDR1 and CDR2 (germline): GTSNPN, SVGIG (reference sequence). The chain's CDR3 is CAWSLQGRLKAFF. As DNA, the CDR3 is TGTGCCTGGAGTCTACAGGGGAGATTGAAAGCTTTCTTT.

The chain's CDR3 is CASMEYYGYTF. The CDR3 bases are TGTGCCAGCATGGAGTACTATGGCTACACCTTC. The chain uses TRBV25-1 and TRBJ1-2, with D unclear. CDR3 length equals 11 residues. In germline, CDR1 is MGHDK, CDR2 SYGVNS. The germline V and J ends were trimmed by 7 bases and 3 bases, with 6 bases remaining between them.

The V call is TRBV15, the J call TRBJ2-5; a possible D gene is TRBD1 (6 bases). In germline, CDR1 is LNHNV, CDR2 YYDKDF (reference sequence). The CDR3 is 15 amino acids. V lost 5 bases to trimming and J lost 1 base, with 14 bases between them. CDR3 DNA sequence: TGTGCCACCAGCGGAAGATTGGACAGCCAAGAGACCCAGTACTTC. Translating it yields CATSGRLDSQETQYF.

V gene TRBV6-5 combines with J gene TRBJ2-4, with 9 bases aligning to TRBD2. The CDR3 runs to 15 residues. J was trimmed by 7 bases and V by 4 bases; bases with no gene match: 8. The germline CDR1 and CDR2 sequences are MNHEY and SVGAGI. The CDR3 spells CASSSPSSGGNIQYF. DNA for the CDR3: TGTGCCAGCAGTTCGCCTTCGAGCGGGGGGAACATTCAGTACTTC.

The chain links TRBV19 to TRBJ1-2; 10 nucleotides line up with TRBD1. CDR3 size: 12 residues. Germline V lookup: CDR1 LNHDA, CDR2 SQIVND (reference sequence). The V and J ends lost 5 bases and 6 bases, in that order; junction bases with no gene match: 0. CDR3 amino acids: CASSGTGDGYTF. The CDR3 DNA is TGTGCCAGTAGTGGGACAGGGGATGGCTACACCTTC.

This sequence joins TRBV5-1 and TRBJ2-1; 7 bases agree with TRBD2. The germline V gene has CDR1 SGHRS and CDR2 YFSETQ. V lost 4 bases to trimming and J lost 6 bases; unmatched junction nucleotides: 13. There are 16 residues in the CDR3. As DNA, the CDR3 is TGCGCCAGCAGCCGAGAACAGCGGGGTCGGGCCAATGAGCAGTTCTTC. Protein product: CASSREQRGRANEQFF.

The table lists this clone with a few counts. CDR3 sequence: CASGLGTGRYYNEQFF. The CDR3 DNA sequence: TGTGCTAGTGGTTTGGGGACAGGGCGGTACTACAATGAGCAGTTCTTC. The J gene is TRBJ2-1, the V gene TRBV12-5; 8 nucleotides match TRBD1. Per the germline V gene, CDR1 is LGHNT and CDR2 is FRNRAP. Trimming at V came to 1 base and at J to 3 bases, leaving 5 bases not matched to a gene. The CDR3 runs to 16 residues.

This chain uses TRBV7-2 with TRBJ1-2; 9 bases agree with TRBD1. The CDR3 consists of 17 residues. Per germline, CDR1 SGHTA and CDR2 FQGNSA. V was pared by 1 base and J by 2 bases, with 8 bases of the junction left unmatched. CDR3 sequence (DNA): TGTGCCAGCAGCTTAGTAGTACAGGGGGCTATAAACTATGGCTACACCTTC. Encoded protein: CASSLVVQGAINYGYTF. The complete variable domain, with remaining parts taken from reference TRBV7-2 and TRBJ1-2, reads GAGVSQSPSNKVTEKGKDVELRCDPISGHTALYWYRQSLGQGLEFLIYFQGNSAPDKSGLPSDRFSAERTGGSVSTLTIQRTQQEDSAVYLCASSLVVQGAINYGYTFGSGTRLTVV.

CDR3 in DNA: TGTGCCAGCAGTCAGGGGGGTCTAGCGGGCGCCTCCTACAATGAGCAGTTCTTC. As protein: CASSQGGLAGASYNEQFF. The chain recombines TRBV13 with TRBJ2-1, with D maybe TRBD2 (8 bases). CDR3 length: 18 residues. Germline V lookup: CDR1 PRHDT, CDR2 FYEKMQ (reference sequence). Trimming removed 6 bases from V and 0 bases from J, with 21 bases in between.

This chain joins TRBV19 and TRBJ1-2, with a weak D call TRBD1 (6 bases). This CDR3 spans 12 amino acids. V gave up 4 bases and J gave up 4 bases, with 7 bases separating them. CDR1 is LNHDA, CDR2 SQIVND, per germline (reference sequence). The CDR3 loop is CASSRTAYGYTF. In DNA form, the CDR3 reads TGTGCCAGTAGTAGGACAGCCTATGGCTACACCTTC.

The chain uses TRBV30 and TRBJ1-5; D is undetermined. Germline CDR1 GTSNPN, CDR2 SVGIG (reference sequence). This CDR3 has 14 amino acids. The V end lost 1 base, the J end lost 3 bases, and 10 bases lay between the germline ends. CDR3 coding DNA: TGTGCCTGGAGTGGCGGGAATCTCAATCAGCCCCAGCATTTT. It is translated as CAWSGGNLNQPQHF.

The chain employs TRBV12-3 or TRBV12-4 and TRBJ1-1, with TRBD1 as a possible D gene (5 bases). V lost 6 bases and J 5 bases, leaving 10 bases between the germline ends. CDR3 length: 12 amino acids. CDR3 amino acids: CASRGGGTEAFF. CDR3 DNA: TGTGCCAGCAGAGGTGGGGGGACTGAAGCTTTCTTT.

This clone turned up a few times. This sample also contains other DNA sequences that code for the same CDR3. The chain has TRBV6-6 and TRBJ1-5; 8 bases align to TRBD1. In germline, CDR1 is MNHNY, CDR2 SVGAGI (reference sequence). The ends lost 3 bases at V and 6 bases at J; junction bases unmatched: 4. This CDR3 is 14 amino acids long. CDR3 nucleotides: TGTGCCAGCAGTTATGGCAGGGGGCTTCAGCCCCAGCATTTT. Protein sequence: CASSYGRGLQPQHF.

The CDR3 nucleotides read TGTGCCTGGAGCCAGGGGGACAATTCACCCCTCCACTTT. Encoded protein: CAWSQGDNSPLHF. The genes are TRBV30 and TRBJ1-6, with TRBD1 matching over 7 bases. This CDR3 is 13 amino acids long. The J segment lost 7 bases and the V segment lost 3 bases, leaving 3 bases of the junction unmatched. The germline CDR1 and CDR2 sequences are GTSNPN and SVGIG (reference sequence).

The chain joins TRBV18 to TRBJ1-2, with D tentatively TRBD1 (5 bases). Germline assignment: CDR1 KGHSH and CDR2 LQKENI. The CDR3 loop spans 16 amino acids. V was trimmed by 4 bases and J by 3 bases, leaving 18 bases between them. The CDR3 sequence is CASSLFGQGVDYGYTF. CDR3 bases: TGTGCCAGCTCACTATTCGGACAAGGGGTGGACTATGGCTACACCTTC.

This clone was seen a handful of times. Here the CDR3 reads CASSIERGSNEQFF. In DNA, the CDR3 is TGTGCCAGTAGTATAGAGCGGGGAAGCAATGAGCAGTTCTTC. The chain is built from TRBV19 and TRBJ2-1, with D perhaps TRBD2 (6 bases). Germline CDR1 is LNHDA and CDR2 is SQIVND (reference sequence). V gave up 0 bases and J gave up 6 bases, with 9 bases separating them. The CDR3 contains 14 residues. Complete variable domain (other parts from reference TRBV19 and TRBJ2-1): DGGITQSPKYLFRKEGQNVTLSCEQNLNHDAMYWYRQDPGQGLRLIYYSQIVNDFQKGDIAEGYSVSREKKESFPLTVTSAQKNPTAFYLCASSIERGSNEQFFGPGTRLTVL.

The chain joins TRBV28 to TRBJ1-1, with 10 bases that match TRBD1. CDR1 and CDR2 (germline): MDHEN, SYDVKM. The CDR3 is 17 amino acids. The V segment lost 6 bases and the J segment 3 bases; nucleotides outside the gene matches: 13. CDR3 sequence (DNA): TGTGCCAGCAGATACCGGGACAGGGGTTTGAGGGACACTGAAGCTTTCTTT. Protein: CASRYRDRGLRDTEAFF. The whole variable domain, filled in from reference TRBV28 and TRBJ1-1, reads DVKVTQSSRYLVKRTGEKVFLECVQDMDHENMFWYRQDPGLGLRLIYFSYDVKMKEKGDIPEGYSVSREKKERFSLILESASTNQTSMYLCASRYRDRGLRDTEAFFGQGTRLTVV.

This chain links TRBV27 with TRBJ2-1; no definite D call. The V gene lost 2 bases and the J gene lost 4 bases, with 12 bases spanning the gap. Germline V CDR1 and CDR2: MNHEY, SMNVEV (reference sequence). The CDR3 sequence is 15 residues long. DNA of the CDR3: TGTGCCAGCAGTTTAACGTCAGTTACATACAATGAGCAGTTCTTC. It encodes CASSLTSVTYNEQFF.

The chain has TRBV6-5 and TRBJ2-7, with TRBD2 as a possible D gene (6 bases). This CDR3 is built from 11 residues. The germline V and J ends were trimmed by 6 bases and 5 bases, with 8 bases remaining between them. CDR1 and CDR2 from the germline V gene are MNHEY and SVGAGI. The CDR3 spells CASSGGDEQYF. CDR3 DNA sequence: TGTGCCAGCAGCGGGGGAGACGAGCAGTACTTC.

This clone was seen more than once but under ten times. The V and J genes are TRBV19 and TRBJ1-1; TRBD1 agrees at 7 bases. After removal of 4 bases from V and 1 base from J, the junction contained 12 bases not matched to a gene. Per the germline V gene, CDR1 is LNHDA and CDR2 is SQIVND (reference sequence). The CDR3 spans 17 residues. DNA of the CDR3: TGTGCCAGTAGTAGACGGGACAGAAGACTAACGAACACTGAAGCTTTCTTT. This codes for CASSRRDRRLTNTEAFF.

This chain uses TRBV28 with TRBJ1-6; a weak D match, TRBD1 (6 bases). The CDR3 covers 17 residues. CDR1 and CDR2 from the germline V gene are MDHEN and SYDVKM. Between the trimmed V and J ends, which lost 6 bases and 0 bases, there was a span of 15 bases. The CDR3 DNA reads as TGTGCCAGCAGCCCCCAGGAACAGGGCTCCTATAATTCACCCCTCCACTTT. The encoded protein is CASSPQEQGSYNSPLHF.

This chain links TRBV12-3 or TRBV12-4 with TRBJ1-5; D remains unclear. The CDR3 sequence is 12 residues long. V was clipped by 6 bases and J by 0 bases, with 3 bases between them. The CDR3 is CASSFSNQPQHF. The CDR3, as DNA: TGTGCCAGCAGCTTTAGCAATCAGCCCCAGCATTTT.

This clone was seen more than once but under ten times. Written as DNA, the CDR3 is TGTGCCAGCAGCCAAATGGTCGGTGATGGCTACACCTTC. It yields the protein CASSQMVGDGYTF. V gene TRBV3-1 (or the pseudogene TRBV3-2) combines with J gene TRBJ1-2; D call uncertain. The CDR3 spans 13 residues. Trimming left V 2 bases short and J 6 bases short, with 10 bases between. Germline V gene sequence: CDR1 LGHDT, CDR2 YNNKEL (reference sequence).

This chain connects TRBV23-1 to TRBJ2-3; 7 nucleotides match TRBD2. TRBV23-1 is marked as an open reading frame, function uncertain. Trimming cost V 8 bases and J 5 bases; bases outside gene matches: 10. This CDR3 has 14 residues. The CDR3 reads CASGPPGRGDTQYF. In DNA form, the CDR3 reads TGCGCCAGCGGACCTCCGGGGAGGGGAGATACGCAGTATTTT.